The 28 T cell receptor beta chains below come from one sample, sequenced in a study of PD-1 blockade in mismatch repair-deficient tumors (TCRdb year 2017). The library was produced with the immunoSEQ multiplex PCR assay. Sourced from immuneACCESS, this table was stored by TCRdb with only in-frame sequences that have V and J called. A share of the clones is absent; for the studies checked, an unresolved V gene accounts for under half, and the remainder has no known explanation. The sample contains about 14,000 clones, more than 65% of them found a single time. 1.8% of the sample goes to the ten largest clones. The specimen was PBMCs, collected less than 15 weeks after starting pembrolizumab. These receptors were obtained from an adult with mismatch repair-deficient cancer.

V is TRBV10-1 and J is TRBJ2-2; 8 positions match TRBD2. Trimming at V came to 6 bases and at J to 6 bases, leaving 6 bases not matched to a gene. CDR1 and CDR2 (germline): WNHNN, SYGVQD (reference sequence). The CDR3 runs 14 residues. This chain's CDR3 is CASRALAGSGELFF. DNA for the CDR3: TGCGCCAGCAGGGCATTAGCGGGGTCCGGGGAGCTGTTTTTT.

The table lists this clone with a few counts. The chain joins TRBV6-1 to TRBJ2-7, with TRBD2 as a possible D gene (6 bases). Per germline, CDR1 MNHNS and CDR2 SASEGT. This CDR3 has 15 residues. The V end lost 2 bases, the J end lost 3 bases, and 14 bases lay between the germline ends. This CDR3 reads CASSEMVGGLYEQYF. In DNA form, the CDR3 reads TGTGCCAGCAGTGAAATGGTGGGAGGACTCTACGAGCAGTACTTC.

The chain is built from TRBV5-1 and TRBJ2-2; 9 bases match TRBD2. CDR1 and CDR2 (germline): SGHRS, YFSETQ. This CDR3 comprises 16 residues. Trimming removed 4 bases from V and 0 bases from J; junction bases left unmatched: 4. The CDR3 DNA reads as TGCGCCAGCAGCCCTAGCGGGAACCCGAACACCGGGGAGCTGTTTTTT. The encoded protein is CASSPSGNPNTGELFF.

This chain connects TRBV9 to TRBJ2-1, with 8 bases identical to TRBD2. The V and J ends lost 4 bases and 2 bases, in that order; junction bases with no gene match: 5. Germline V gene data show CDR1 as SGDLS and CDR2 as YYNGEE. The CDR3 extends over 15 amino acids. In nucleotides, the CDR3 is TGTGCCAGCAGCCCAACTAGCGGAGCCTACAATGAGCAGTTCTTC. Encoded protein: CASSPTSGAYNEQFF. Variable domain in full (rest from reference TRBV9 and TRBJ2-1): DSGVTQTPKHLITATGQRVTLRCSPRSGDLSVYWYQQSLDQGLQFLIQYYNGEERAKGNILERFSAQQFPDLHSELNLSSLELGDSALYFCASSPTSGAYNEQFFGPGTRLTVL.

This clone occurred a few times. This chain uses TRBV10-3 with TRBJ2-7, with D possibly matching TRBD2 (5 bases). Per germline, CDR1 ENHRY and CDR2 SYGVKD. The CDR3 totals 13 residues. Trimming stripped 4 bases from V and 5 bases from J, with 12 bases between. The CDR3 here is CAISGERDDEQYF. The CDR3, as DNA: TGTGCCATCAGTGGAGAACGGGATGACGAGCAGTACTTC.

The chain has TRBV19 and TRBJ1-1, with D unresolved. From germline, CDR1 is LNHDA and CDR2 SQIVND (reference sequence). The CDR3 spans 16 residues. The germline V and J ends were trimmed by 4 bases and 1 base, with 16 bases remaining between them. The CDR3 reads CASSRARGAQNTEAFF. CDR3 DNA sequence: TGTGCCAGTAGTAGAGCACGGGGAGCCCAGAACACTGAAGCTTTCTTT. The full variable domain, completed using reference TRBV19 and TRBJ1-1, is DGGITQSPKYLFRKEGQNVTLSCEQNLNHDAMYWYRQDPGQGLRLIYYSQIVNDFQKGDIAEGYSVSREKKESFPLTVTSAQKNPTAFYLCASSRARGAQNTEAFFGQGTRLTVV.

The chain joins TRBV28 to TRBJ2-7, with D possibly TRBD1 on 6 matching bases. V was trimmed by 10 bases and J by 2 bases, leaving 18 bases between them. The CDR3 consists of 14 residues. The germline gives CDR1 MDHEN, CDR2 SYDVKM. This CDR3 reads CATLRGGQTYEQYF. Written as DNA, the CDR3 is TGTGCCACCTTACGAGGTGGACAGACCTACGAGCAGTACTTC. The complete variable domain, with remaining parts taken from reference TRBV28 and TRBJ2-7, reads DVKVTQSSRYLVKRTGEKVFLECVQDMDHENMFWYRQDPGLGLRLIYFSYDVKMKEKGDIPEGYSVSREKKERFSLILESASTNQTSMYLCATLRGGQTYEQYFGPGTRLTVT.

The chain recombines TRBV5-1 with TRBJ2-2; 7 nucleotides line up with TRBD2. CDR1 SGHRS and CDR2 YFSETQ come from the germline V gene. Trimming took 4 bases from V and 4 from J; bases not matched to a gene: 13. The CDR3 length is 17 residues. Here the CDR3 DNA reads TGCGCCAGCAGCATACGCCCGGGAGGCCAGAGCACCGGGGAGCTGTTTTTT. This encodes CASSIRPGGQSTGELFF.

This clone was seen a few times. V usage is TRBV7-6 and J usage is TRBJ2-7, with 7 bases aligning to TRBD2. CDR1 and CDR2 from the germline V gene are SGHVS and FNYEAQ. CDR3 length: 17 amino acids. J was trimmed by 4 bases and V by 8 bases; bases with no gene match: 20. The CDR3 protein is CASSPVVATQGGYEQYF. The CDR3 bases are TGTGCCAGCTCACCAGTGGTGGCCACCCAGGGAGGGTACGAGCAGTACTTC.

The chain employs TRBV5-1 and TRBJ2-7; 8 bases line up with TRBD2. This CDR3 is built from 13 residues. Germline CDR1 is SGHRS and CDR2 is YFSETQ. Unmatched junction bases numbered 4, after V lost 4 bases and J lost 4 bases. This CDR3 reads CASSPAGEYEQYF. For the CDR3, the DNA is TGCGCCAGCAGCCCAGCGGGAGAGTACGAGCAGTACTTC. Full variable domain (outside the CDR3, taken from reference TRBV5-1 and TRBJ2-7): KAGVTQTPRYLIKTRGQQVTLSCSPISGHRSVSWYQQTPGQGLQFLFEYFSETQRNKGNFPGRFSGRQFSNSRSEMNVSTLELGDSALYLCASSPAGEYEQYFGPGTRLTVT.

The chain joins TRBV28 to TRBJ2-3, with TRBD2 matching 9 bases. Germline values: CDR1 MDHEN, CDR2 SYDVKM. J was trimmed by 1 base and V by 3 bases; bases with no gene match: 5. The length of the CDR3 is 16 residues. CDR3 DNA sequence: TGTGCCAGCAGTTTGCTTCGGACTAGCGGCACAGATACGCAGTATTTT. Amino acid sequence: CASSLLRTSGTDTQYF.

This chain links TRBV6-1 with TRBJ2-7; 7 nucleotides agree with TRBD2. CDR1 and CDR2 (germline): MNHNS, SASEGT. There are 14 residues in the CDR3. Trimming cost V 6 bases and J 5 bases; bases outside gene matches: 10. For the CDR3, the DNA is TGTGCCAGCAGGGGGAGGGCCAGTTCCCACGAGCAGTACTTC. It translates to CASRGRASSHEQYF.

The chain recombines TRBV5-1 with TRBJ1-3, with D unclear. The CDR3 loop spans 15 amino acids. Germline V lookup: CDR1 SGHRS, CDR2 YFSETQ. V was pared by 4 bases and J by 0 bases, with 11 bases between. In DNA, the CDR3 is TGCGCCAGCAGCGACTCCAAGGCCTCTGGAAACACCATATATTTT. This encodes CASSDSKASGNTIYF.

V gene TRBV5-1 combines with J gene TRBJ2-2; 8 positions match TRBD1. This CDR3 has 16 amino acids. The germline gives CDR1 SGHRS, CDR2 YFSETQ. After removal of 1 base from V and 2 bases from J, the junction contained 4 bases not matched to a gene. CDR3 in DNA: TGCGCCAGCAGCTTGCCCGGGACAGGAAACACCGGGGAGCTGTTTTTT. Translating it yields CASSLPGTGNTGELFF.

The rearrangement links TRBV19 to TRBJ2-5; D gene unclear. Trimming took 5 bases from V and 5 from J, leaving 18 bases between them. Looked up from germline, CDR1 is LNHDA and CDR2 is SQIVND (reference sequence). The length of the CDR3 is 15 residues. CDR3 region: CASSPSAALSETQYF. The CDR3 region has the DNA TGTGCCAGTAGTCCTTCTGCCGCTCTATCGGAGACCCAGTACTTC.

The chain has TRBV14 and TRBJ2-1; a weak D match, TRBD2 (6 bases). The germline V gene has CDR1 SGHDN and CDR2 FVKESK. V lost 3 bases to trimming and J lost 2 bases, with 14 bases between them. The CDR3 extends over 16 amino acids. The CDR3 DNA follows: TGTGCCAGCAGCCATCTGGACGGGAGTACCTACAATGAGCAGTTCTTC. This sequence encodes CASSHLDGSTYNEQFF.

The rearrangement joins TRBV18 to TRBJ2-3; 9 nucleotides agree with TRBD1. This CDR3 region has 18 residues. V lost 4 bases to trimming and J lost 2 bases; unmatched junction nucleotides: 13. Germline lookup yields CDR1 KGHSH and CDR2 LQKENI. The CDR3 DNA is TGTGCCAGCTCACTACTTGGGGCCGGGACAGGGACCACAGATACGCAGTATTTT. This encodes CASSLLGAGTGTTDTQYF.

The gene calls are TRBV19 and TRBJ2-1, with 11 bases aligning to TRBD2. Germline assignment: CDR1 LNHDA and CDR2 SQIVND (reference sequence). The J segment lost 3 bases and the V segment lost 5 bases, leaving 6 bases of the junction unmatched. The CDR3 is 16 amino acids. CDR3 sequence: CASSGGTSGNYNEQFF. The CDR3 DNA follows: TGTGCCAGTAGTGGAGGGACTAGCGGAAACTACAATGAGCAGTTCTTC.

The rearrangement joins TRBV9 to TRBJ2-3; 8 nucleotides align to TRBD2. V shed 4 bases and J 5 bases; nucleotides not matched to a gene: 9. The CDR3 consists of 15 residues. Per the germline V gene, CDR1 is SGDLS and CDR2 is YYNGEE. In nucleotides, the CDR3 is TGTGCCAGCAGCCTCCGACTAGCGACGGGAGATACGCAGTATTTT. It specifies CASSLRLATGDTQYF.

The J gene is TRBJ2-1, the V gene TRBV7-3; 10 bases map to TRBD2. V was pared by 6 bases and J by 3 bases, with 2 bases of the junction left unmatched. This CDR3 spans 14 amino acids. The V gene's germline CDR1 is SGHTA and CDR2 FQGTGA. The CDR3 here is CASSSSGSYNEQFF. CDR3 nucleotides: TGTGCCAGCAGTTCTAGCGGGAGCTACAATGAGCAGTTCTTC.

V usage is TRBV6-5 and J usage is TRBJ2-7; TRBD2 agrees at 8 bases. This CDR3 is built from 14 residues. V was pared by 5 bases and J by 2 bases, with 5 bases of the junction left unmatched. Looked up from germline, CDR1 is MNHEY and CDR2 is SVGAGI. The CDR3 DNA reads TGTGCCAGCAGTGCGAGCGGGAGTACCTACGAGCAGTACTTC. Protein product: CASSASGSTYEQYF.

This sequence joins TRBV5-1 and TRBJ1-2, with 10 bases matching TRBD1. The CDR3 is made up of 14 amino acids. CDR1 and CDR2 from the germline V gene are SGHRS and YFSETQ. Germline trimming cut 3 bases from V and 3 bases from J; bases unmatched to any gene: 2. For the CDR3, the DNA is TGCGCCAGCAGCTACGGGACAGGGGACTATGGCTACACCTTC. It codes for CASSYGTGDYGYTF.

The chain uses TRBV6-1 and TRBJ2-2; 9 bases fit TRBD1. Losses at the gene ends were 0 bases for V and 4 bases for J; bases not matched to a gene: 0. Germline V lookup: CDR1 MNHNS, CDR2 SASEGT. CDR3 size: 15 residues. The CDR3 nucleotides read TGTGCCAGCAGTGAAGCGGACAGGGGCACCGGGGAGCTGTTTTTT. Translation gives CASSEADRGTGELFF.

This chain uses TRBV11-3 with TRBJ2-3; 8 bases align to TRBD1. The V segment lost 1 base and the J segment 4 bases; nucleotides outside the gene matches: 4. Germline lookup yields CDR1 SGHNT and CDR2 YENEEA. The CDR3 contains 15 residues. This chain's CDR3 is CASSLGGRGPDTQYF. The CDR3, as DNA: TGTGCCAGCAGCTTAGGTGGCAGGGGGCCAGATACGCAGTATTTT.

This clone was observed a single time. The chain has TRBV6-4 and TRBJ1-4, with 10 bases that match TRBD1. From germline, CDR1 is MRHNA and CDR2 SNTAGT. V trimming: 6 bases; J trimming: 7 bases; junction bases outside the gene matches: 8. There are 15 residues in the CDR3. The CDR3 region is CASRGQWTGGEKLFF. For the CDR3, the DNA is TGTGCCAGCAGGGGTCAGTGGACAGGGGGTGAAAAACTGTTTTTT.

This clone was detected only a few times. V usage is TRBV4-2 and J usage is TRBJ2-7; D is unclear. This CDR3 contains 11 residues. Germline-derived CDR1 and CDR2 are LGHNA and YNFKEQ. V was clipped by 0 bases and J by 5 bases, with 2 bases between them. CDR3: CASSQDNEQYF. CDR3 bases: TGTGCCAGCAGCCAAGATAACGAGCAGTACTTC.

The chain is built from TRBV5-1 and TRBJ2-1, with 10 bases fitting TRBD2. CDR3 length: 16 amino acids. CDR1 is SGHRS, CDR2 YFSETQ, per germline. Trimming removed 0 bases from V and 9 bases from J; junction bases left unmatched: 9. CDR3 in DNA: TGCGCCAGCAGCTTGGTAGCGGGAGGCCACTTTGCTGAGCAGTTCTTC. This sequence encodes CASSLVAGGHFAEQFF.

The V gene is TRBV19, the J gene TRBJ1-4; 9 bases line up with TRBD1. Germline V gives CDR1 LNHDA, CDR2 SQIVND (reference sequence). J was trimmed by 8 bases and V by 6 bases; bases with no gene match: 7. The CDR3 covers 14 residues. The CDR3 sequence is CASRIQGAQEKLFF. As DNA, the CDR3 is TGTGCCAGTAGGATACAGGGGGCCCAGGAAAAACTGTTTTTT. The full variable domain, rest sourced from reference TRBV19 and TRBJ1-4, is DGGITQSPKYLFRKEGQNVTLSCEQNLNHDAMYWYRQDPGQGLRLIYYSQIVNDFQKGDIAEGYSVSREKKESFPLTVTSAQKNPTAFYLCASRIQGAQEKLFFGSGTQLSVL.